This T cell receptor beta chain comes out of a study of cytomegalovirus exposure and HLA in healthy donors. Researchers ran the PCR with 60 Vbeta and 13 Jbeta primers. Here immunoSEQ multiplex PCR was the method, and the copy in TCRdb shows in-frame clones only, minus some. The sample includes about 130,000 clones, around 86% of them seen just once. V was pared by 5 bases and J by 7 bases, with 14 bases between. This CDR3 is built from 13 residues. Germline CDR1 reads SGHVS; CDR2 reads FNYEAQ. Source material: PBMCs. The sequence came from a man between 18 and 35 years old in good health and CMV-seronegative. The chain links TRBV7-6 to TRBJ1-1; a possible D gene is TRBD1 (6 bases). The CDR3 DNA is TGTGCCAGCAGCCCGGACAGAGCGAATGAAGCTTTCTTT. Translating gives CASSPDRANEAFF.